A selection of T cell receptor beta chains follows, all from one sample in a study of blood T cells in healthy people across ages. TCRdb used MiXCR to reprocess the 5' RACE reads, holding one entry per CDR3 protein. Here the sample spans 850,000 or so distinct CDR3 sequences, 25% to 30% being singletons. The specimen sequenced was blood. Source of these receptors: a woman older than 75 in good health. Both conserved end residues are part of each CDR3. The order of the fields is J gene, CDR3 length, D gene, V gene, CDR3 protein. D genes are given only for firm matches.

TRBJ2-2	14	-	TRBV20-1	CSARVGGWAGELFF
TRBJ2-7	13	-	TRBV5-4	CASRVEGDYEQYF
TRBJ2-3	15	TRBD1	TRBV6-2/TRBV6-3	CASSPIDRGYDTQYF
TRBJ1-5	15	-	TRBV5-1	CASSLTTGPNQPQHF
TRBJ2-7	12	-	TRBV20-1	CSAPTDSYEQYF
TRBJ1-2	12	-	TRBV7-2	CASSFATLGYTF
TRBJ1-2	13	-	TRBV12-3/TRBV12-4	CASRRQRDYGYTF
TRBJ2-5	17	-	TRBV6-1	CASSTTPPGSPQETQYF
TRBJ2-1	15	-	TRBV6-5	CASSQTGPGNNEQFF
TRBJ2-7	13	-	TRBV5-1	CASSFGRGYERYF
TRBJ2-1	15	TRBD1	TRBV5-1	CASSSGQGAVSEQFF
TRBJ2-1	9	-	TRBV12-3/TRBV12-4	CASGTPEFF
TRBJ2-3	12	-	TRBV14	CASSQVPDTQYF
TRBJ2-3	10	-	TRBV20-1	CSARADTQYF
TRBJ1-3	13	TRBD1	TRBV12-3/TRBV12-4	CASIGTVGNTIYF
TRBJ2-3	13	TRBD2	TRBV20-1	CSAQRGGANTQYF
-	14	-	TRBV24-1	CAIESATITGEQYF
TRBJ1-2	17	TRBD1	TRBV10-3	CAISEPNRGTANYGYTF
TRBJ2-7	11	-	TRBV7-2	CASSAGNEQYF
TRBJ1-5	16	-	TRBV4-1	CASSQDGVKSNQPQHF
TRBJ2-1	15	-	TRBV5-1	CASSLESGRYNEQFF
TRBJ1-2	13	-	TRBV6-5	CASSPDSLYGYTF
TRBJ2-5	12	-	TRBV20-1	CSARDLYYERYF
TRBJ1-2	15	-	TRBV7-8	CASSLGVPGSDGYTF
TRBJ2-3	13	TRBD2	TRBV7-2	CASRRGLADTQYF
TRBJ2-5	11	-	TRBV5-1	CASSIDSSQYF
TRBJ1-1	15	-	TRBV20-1	CSASTLGRHAAEAFF
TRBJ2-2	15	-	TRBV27	CASSPRQQNTGELFF
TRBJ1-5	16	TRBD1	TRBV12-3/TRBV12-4	CASSLGTGGVNQPQHF
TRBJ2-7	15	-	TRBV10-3	CAISESGGRVSEQYF
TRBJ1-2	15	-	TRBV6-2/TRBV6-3	CASRPAGGRGYGYTF
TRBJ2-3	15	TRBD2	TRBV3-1	CASSPDRLAADTQYF
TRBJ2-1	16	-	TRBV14	CASSQVRSGRYNEQFF
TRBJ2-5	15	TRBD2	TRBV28	CASSSPGGAGETQYF
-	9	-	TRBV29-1	CSTTHEQYF
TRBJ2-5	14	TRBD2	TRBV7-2	CASSLGTSAQTQYF
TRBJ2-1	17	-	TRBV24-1	CATSDRYTGFAYNEQFF
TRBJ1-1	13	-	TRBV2	CASRLDPNTEAFF
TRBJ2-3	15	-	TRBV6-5	CASSYPGGTTDTQYF
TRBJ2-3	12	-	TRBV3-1	CASSQGTDTQDF
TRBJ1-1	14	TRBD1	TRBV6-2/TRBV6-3	CASSSQGAYTEAFF
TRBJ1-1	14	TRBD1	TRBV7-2	CASSQGQTHTEAFF
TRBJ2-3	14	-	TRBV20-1	CRTGGRENTDTQYF
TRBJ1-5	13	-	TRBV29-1	CSVEVRPDQPQHF
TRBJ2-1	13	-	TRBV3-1	CASSQDRSGEQFF
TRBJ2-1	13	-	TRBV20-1	CSAITGQPMEQFF
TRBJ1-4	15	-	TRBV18	CASSERESRAEKLFF
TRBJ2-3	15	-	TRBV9	CASSAGLLSTDTQYF
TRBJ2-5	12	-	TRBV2	CASDRERETQYF
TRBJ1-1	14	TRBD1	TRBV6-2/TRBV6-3	CASSPGQRYTEAFF
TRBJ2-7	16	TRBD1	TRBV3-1	CASTLQGTYSSYEQYF
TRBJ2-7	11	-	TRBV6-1	CASTLALEQYF
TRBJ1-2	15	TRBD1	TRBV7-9	CASSWGTGGTYGYTF
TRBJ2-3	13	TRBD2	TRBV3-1	CASSPSGTSIQYF
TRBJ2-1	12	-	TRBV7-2	CASSRLGNEQFF
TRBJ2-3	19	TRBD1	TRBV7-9	CACSFQVTRDRVPSDTQYF
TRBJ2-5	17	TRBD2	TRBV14	CASGQLFGLAGGETQYF